This is a list of T cell receptor beta chains from one sample in a study of tumor-infiltrating lymphocytes in primary liver carcinoma. TCRdb used MiXCR to reprocess the multiplex PCR reads, holding one entry per CDR3 protein. The sample carries 180,000 or so distinct CDR3 sequences, 60% recorded once. Source material: peripheral blood. These receptor sequences come from a man between 40 and 49 years old with primary liver carcinoma and hepatitis B virus infection. CDR3s include the opening cysteine and the closing phenylalanine or tryptophan. The D gene is left open where the match is weak. Only part of the rows carry a size: once, few, many, or a class if the clone is expanded.

- | TRBJ2-7 | TRBV6-2/TRBV6-3 | - | CASSPAAGATYEQYF | TGTGCCAGCAGCCCGGCGGCAGGGGCCACCTACGAGCAGTACTTC
- | TRBJ2-5 | TRBV5-5 | - | CASSLEWRQQETQYF | TGTGCCAGCAGCTTGGAGTGGCGCCAACAAGAGACCCAGTACTTC
- | TRBJ1-5 | TRBV4-2 | once | CASSQGQTLSNQPQHF | TGTGCCAGCAGCCAAGGCCAGACTCTTAGCAATCAGCCCCAGCATTTT
- | TRBJ2-5 | TRBV11-2 | many | CASRAGGGRETQYF | TGTGCCAGCAGAGCTGGAGGGGGTCGGGAGACCCAGTACTTC
- | TRBJ2-7 | TRBV10-3 | - | CIIMRTESYEEYF | TGTATCATCATGAGGACAGAATCTTACGAGGAGTACTTC
- | TRBJ2-1 | TRBV5-6 | - | CASSFRGGQFF | TGTGCCAGCAGCTTCCGGGGTGGGCAGTTCTTC
- | TRBJ1-1 | TRBV30 | - | CAWSTQGGTEAFF | TGTGCCTGGAGTACCCAGGGAGGCACTGAAGCTTTCTTT
TRBD2 | TRBJ2-7 | TRBV11-2 | many | CASSPVVREGAYEQYF | TGTGCCAGCAGCCCCGTCGTGCGGGAGGGGGCCTACGAGCAGTACTTC
TRBD2 | TRBJ2-3 | TRBV10-1 | - | CASSEGTSSSRDTQYF | TGCGCCAGCAGTGAGGGGACTAGCTCCTCCCGAGATACGCAGTATTTT
TRBD2 | TRBJ2-7 | TRBV6-1 | - | CASGRDRVTSGNSYEQYF | TGTGCCAGCGGCCGGGACAGGGTGACTAGCGGGAACTCCTACGAGCAGTACTTC
TRBD1 | TRBJ1-3 | TRBV6-6 | many | CASSPEGASSGNTIYF | TGTGCCAGCAGCCCGGAGGGGGCGAGCTCTGGAAACACCATATATTTT
- | TRBJ1-2 | TRBV11-2 | many | CASSWSQQANYGYTF | TGTGCCAGCAGCTGGAGCCAGCAAGCTAACTATGGCTACACCTTC
- | TRBJ2-7 | TRBV6-5 | once | CASIPTRTSPYEQYF | TGTGCCAGCATTCCGACCCGGACATCACCCTACGAGCAGTACTTC
- | TRBJ2-3 | TRBV12-3/TRBV12-4 | - | CASSFNAETDTQYF | TGTGCCAGCAGTTTCAATGCAGAAACAGATACGCAGTATTTT
TRBD2 | TRBJ2-3 | TRBV29-1 | many | CSAANVAGASDTQYF | TGCAGCGCCGCTAATGTAGCGGGAGCCTCAGATACGCAGTATTTT
- | TRBJ2-1 | TRBV4-3 | - | CASSQERSSEQFF | TGCGCCAGCAGCCAAGAGAGGTCCAGTGAGCAGTTCTTC
TRBD2 | TRBJ2-7 | TRBV11-3 | - | CASSVTSGGSYEQYF | TGTGCCAGCAGCGTGACTAGCGGGGGGTCCTACGAGCAGTACTTC
- | TRBJ1-4 | TRBV4-1 | few | CASSRQLNEKLFF | TGCGCCAGCAGCCGCCAACTGAATGAAAAACTGTTTTTT
- | TRBJ2-6 | TRBV6-5 | - | CASSPPAASGANVPTF | TGTGCCAGCAGCCCCCCCGCGGCCTCTGGGGCCAACGTCCCGACTTTC
- | TRBJ1-2 | TRBV7-8 | few | CASSHGPNYGYTF | TGTGCCAGCAGCCACGGCCCTAACTATGGCTACACCTTC
- | TRBJ2-3 | TRBV6-5 | few | CASSYSRIAGDTQYF | TGTGCCAGCAGTTACTCGAGGATAGCCGGGGATACGCAGTATTTT
TRBD1 | TRBJ1-5 | TRBV11-2 | many | CASSDRVGGNQPQHF | TGTGCCAGCAGTGACAGGGTGGGTGGTAATCAGCCCCAGCATTTT
TRBD1 | TRBJ1-4 | TRBV28 | - | CASSLRKQGAGKLFF | TGTGCCAGCAGTTTAAGGAAACAGGGGGCGGGAAAACTGTTTTTT
TRBD1 | TRBJ1-2 | TRBV6-1 | - | CASSPGAGGFGYTF | TGTGCCAGCAGCCCCGGGGCAGGGGGCTTTGGCTACACCTTC
- | TRBJ1-3 | TRBV6-6 | once | CASAAGNTIYF | TGTGCCAGCGCGGCCGGAAACACCATATATTTT
TRBD1 | TRBJ1-1 | TRBV11-2 | - | CASSLPGTGSGAFF | TGTGCCAGCAGCTTACCCGGGACAGGGTCTGGAGCTTTCTTT
TRBD2 | TRBJ2-5 | TRBV11-2 | - | CAGSLVSSGAWETQYF | TGTGCTGGCAGCTTAGTCTCTAGCGGGGCTTGGGAGACCCAGTACTTC
- | TRBJ2-5 | TRBV10-2 | - | CASSDWGSQETQYF | TGCGCCAGCAGTGACTGGGGGTCTCAAGAGACCCAGTACTTC
- | TRBJ1-1 | TRBV12-3/TRBV12-4 | once | CASSRSGERVTEASF | TGTGCCAGCAGTCGATCAGGGGAGCGGGTCACTGAAGCTTCCTTT
TRBD2 | TRBJ2-2 | TRBV30 | - | CAWSVRLAGTGELFF | TGTGCCTGGAGTGTACGACTAGCGGGTACCGGGGAGCTGTTTTTT
- | TRBJ2-1 | TRBV7-9 | - | CASSPRGTRGNEQFF | TGTGCCAGCAGCCCCCGGGGGACGAGGGGCAATGAGCAGTTCTTC
- | TRBJ1-2 | TRBV11-1 | - | CASSFHVTNYGYTF | TGTGCCAGCAGCTTCCATGTGACTAACTATGGCTACACCTTC
- | TRBJ2-7 | TRBV14 | - | CASSLTTNGSYEQYF | TGTGCCAGCAGCCTCACAACGAATGGGTCCTACGAGCAGTACTTC
- | TRBJ1-3 | TRBV6-6 | - | CASSYGGRSKSSENTIYF | TGTGCCAGCAGTTACGGGGGGCGTTCTAAGAGCTCTGAAAACACCATATATTTC
TRBD1 | TRBJ1-2 | TRBV6-5 | - | CAISPQGGQGYGYTF | TGTGCCATCAGCCCCCAAGGAGGACAGGGCTATGGCTACACCTTT
- | TRBJ2-2 | TRBV11-2 | many | CASSLDRQRELFF | TGTGCCAGCAGCTTAGACCGGCAGCGGGAGCTGTTTTTT
- | TRBJ2-7 | TRBV11-2 | - | CASRLEGRGLYEQHF | TGTGCCAGCAGGCTAGAGGGCCGAGGCCTCTACGAGCAGCACTTC
- | TRBJ2-5 | TRBV11-2 | many | CASSLADRQETQYF | TGTGCCAGCAGCTTGGCCGACAGACAAGAGACCCAGTACTTC
- | TRBJ2-5 | TRBV11-2 | once | CASNLKERTQYF | TGTGCCAGCAACTTAAAGGAAAGGACCCAGTACTTC
TRBD2 | TRBJ2-1 | TRBV29-1 | few | CSVEVLAEQPYNEQFF | TGCAGCGTTGAAGTTCTAGCGGAACAACCTTACAATGAGCAGTTCTTC
- | TRBJ2-7 | TRBV6-1 | - | CASRRLGRVHYEQYF | TGTGCCAGCAGGCGCCTAGGAAGGGTCCACTACGAGCAGTACTTC
- | TRBJ2-5 | TRBV12-3/TRBV12-4 | - | CAISLAKETQYF | TGTGCCATCAGTCTAGCGAAGGAGACCCAGTACTTC
TRBD1 | TRBJ1-5 | TRBV10-3 | - | CAISESETGRGNQPQHF | TGTGCCATCAGTGAGTCGGAGACAGGGAGAGGCAATCAGCCCCAGCATTTT
- | TRBJ2-5 | TRBV11-1 | - | CANSLSRHGETQYF | TGTGCCAACAGCTTAAGCAGGCATGGAGAGACCCAGTACTTC
TRBD1 | TRBJ1-1 | TRBV6-5 | - | CASSYDRDRGHTEAFF | TGTGCCAGCAGTTACGACCGGGACAGGGGGCACACTGAAGCTTTCTTT
TRBD1 | TRBJ2-5 | TRBV6-1 | few | CASSPGFGQGSGTQYF | TGTGCCAGCAGTCCCGGATTTGGACAGGGGTCGGGGACCCAGTACTTC
TRBD1 | TRBJ1-6 | TRBV11-1 | - | CASSRTGNNSLPHF | TGTGCCAGCAGCCGGACAGGGAACAATTCACTCCCCCACTTT
- | TRBJ2-4 | TRBV11-2 | many | CASSLSLGNKNIQYF | TGTGCCAGCAGCTTATCCCTAGGGAACAAAAACATTCAGTACTTC
TRBD1 | TRBJ2-7 | TRBV5-6 | few | CASSRDRAFYEQYF | TGTGCCAGCAGTAGGGACAGGGCGTTCTACGAGCAGTACTTC
TRBD1 | TRBJ2-1 | TRBV29-1 | many | CSVDQTGSWVSSYNEQFF | TGCAGCGTTGATCAGACAGGGTCTTGGGTATCCTCCTACAATGAGCAGTTCTTC
TRBD2 | TRBJ2-7 | TRBV29-1 | - | CSGGLAGEQYF | TGCAGCGGGGGACTAGCGGGAGAGCAGTACTTC
- | TRBJ1-4 | TRBV29-1 | - | CSVVGLPTNEKLFF | TGCAGCGTTGTGGGGCTGCCAACTAATGAAAAACTGTTTTTT